This passage covers 17 T cell receptor beta chains from one sample sequenced in a study of T cell responses to AZD1222 COVID-19 vaccine. Some clones are missing from TCRdb's copy, which holds only in-frame ones; the method was immunoSEQ multiplex PCR. Of roughly 90,000 clones in the sample, around 90% were seen once. The material was peripheral blood, obtained 28 days after the second AZD1222 dose. These receptors all come from an adult who received the AZD1222 COVID-19 vaccine.

This sequence joins TRBV7-8 and TRBJ1-2; D remains ambiguous. Per the germline V gene, CDR1 is SGHVS and CDR2 is FQNEAQ. The CDR3 is 18 residues long. V was cut by 1 base and J by 0 bases, with 18 bases left in between. The CDR3 loop is CASSLVGGELYTNYGYTF. The CDR3 DNA reads TGTGCCAGCAGCTTAGTCGGAGGAGAGTTATATACTAACTATGGCTACACCTTC.

This clone was observed a single time. This sequence joins TRBV7-3 and TRBJ2-2, with 7 nucleotides matching TRBD1. With 2 bases clipped from V and 5 bases from J, the junction kept 5 bases outside the gene matches. The germline CDR1 and CDR2 sequences are SGHTA and FQGTGA. The CDR3 has 15 residues. The CDR3 coding sequence is TGTGCCAGCAGCTTACAGGGGGTACGGACCGGGGAGCTGTTTTTT. Protein product: CASSLQGVRTGELFF.

The gene calls are TRBV7-3 and TRBJ2-1; D possibly corresponds to TRBD1 (7 bases). Germline lookup yields CDR1 SGHTA and CDR2 FQGTGA. This CDR3 comprises 15 residues. V was trimmed by 4 bases and J by 1 base, leaving 11 bases between them. The CDR3 DNA reads TGTGCCAGCAGCTATCCAGGGGGGTCCTACAATGAGCAGTTCTTC. It translates to CASSYPGGSYNEQFF.

The genes are TRBV19 and TRBJ1-6, with a tentative D call TRBD1 (5 bases). Looked up from germline, CDR1 is LNHDA and CDR2 is SQIVND (reference sequence). The CDR3 contains 15 residues. Trimming took 9 bases from V and 0 from J, leaving 12 bases between them. In DNA form, the CDR3 reads TGTGCCAGGGATCAGGGTAGCTCCTATAATTCACCCCTCCACTTT. This encodes CARDQGSSYNSPLHF.

The chain recombines TRBV6-1 with TRBJ2-2; D is unresolved. From germline, CDR1 is MNHNS and CDR2 SASEGT. V was trimmed by 2 bases and J by 4 bases, leaving 8 bases between them. The length of the CDR3 is 14 residues. The CDR3 coding sequence is TGTGCCAGCAGTGAACTCTTTGGCACCGGGGAGCTGTTTTTT. Its protein product is CASSELFGTGELFF.

The chain combines TRBV7-9 with TRBJ2-2; a weak D match, TRBD1 (6 bases). The germline V and J ends were trimmed by 4 bases and 1 base, with 7 bases remaining between them. Germline V gene data show CDR1 as SEHNR and CDR2 as FQNEAQ (reference sequence). The CDR3 has 14 residues. Here the CDR3 DNA reads TGTGCCAGCAGCTACAGGGTGAACACCGGGGAGCTGTTTTTT. Its protein is CASSYRVNTGELFF.

V usage is TRBV25-1 and J usage is TRBJ1-2; TRBD1 matches at 7 bases. V lost 2 bases, J lost 3 bases, and 9 bases stayed unmatched. The length of the CDR3 is 16 residues. Per the germline V gene, CDR1 is MGHDK and CDR2 is SYGVNS. The DNA of the CDR3 is TGTGCCAGCAGTGAACCCGCCGGGACAGCTGACTATGGCTACACCTTC. Residues: CASSEPAGTADYGYTF.

This clone appeared a few times. This chain links TRBV21-1 with TRBJ1-5; the table's D call of TRBD1 was not tested on the DNA. TRBV21-1 is marked as a pseudogene. This CDR3 spans 14 amino acids. CDR3 region: CASSKVRSNQPQHF. DNA for the CDR3: TGTGCCAGCAGCAAAGTCAGAAGCAATCAGCCCCAGCATTTT.

This clone was recorded only once. The V gene is TRBV27, the J gene TRBJ2-7; 9 positions match TRBD1. The CDR3 is 14 residues long. CDR1 is MNHEY and CDR2 is SMNVEV in the germline V gene (reference sequence). Trimming took 6 bases from V and 3 from J; bases not matched to a gene: 6. The CDR3 bases are TGTGCCAGCAGCCCGGGACAGGGCTTCTACGAGCAGTACTTC. It is translated as CASSPGQGFYEQYF.

The genes are TRBV4-1 and TRBJ2-6; no clear D gene. CDR1 is MGHRA, CDR2 YSYEKL, per germline. The germline V and J ends were trimmed by 3 bases and 3 bases, with 9 bases remaining between them. CDR3 length: 15 residues. The CDR3 loop is CASSHSVGGANVLTF. In nucleotides, the CDR3 is TGCGCCAGCAGCCACAGCGTAGGTGGGGCCAACGTCCTGACTTTC.

In the case of this clone: A junction boundary mismatches the germline segment, possibly from a read error. The V call is TRBV5-4, the J call TRBJ2-5, with TRBD2 identical over 7 bases. This CDR3 region has 13 residues. The germline CDR1 and CDR2 sequences are SGHNT and YYREEE (reference sequence). DNA for the CDR3: TGTGTCAGCAGCTTTGGGGGAGGGGAGACCCAGTACTTC. It is translated as CVSSFGGGETQYF.

V gene TRBV3-1 (or the pseudogene TRBV3-2) combines with J gene TRBJ2-5; D could derive from TRBD1 or TRBD2 (6 bases each). This CDR3 is built from 15 residues. CDR1 is LGHDT, CDR2 YNNKEL, per germline (reference sequence). V was clipped by 4 bases and J by 4 bases, with 16 bases between them. CDR3 sequence (DNA): TGTGCCAGCAGCCGGGGGCGGGGTTTGTCAGAGACCCAGTACTTC. It codes for CASSRGRGLSETQYF.

The rearrangement links TRBV11-1 to TRBJ2-3, with D hard to call. The germline V gene has CDR1 SGHAT and CDR2 FQDESV (reference sequence). V shed 0 bases and J shed 1 base, with 5 bases lying between them. This CDR3 has 14 amino acids. The CDR3 DNA follows: TGTGCCAGCAGCTTAGCGCTTGGCACAGATACGCAGTATTTT. Amino acids: CASSLALGTDTQYF.

The J gene is TRBJ1-6, the V gene TRBV14; D gene unclear. V lost 6 bases, J lost 7 bases, and 13 bases lay in between. The CDR3 is made up of 14 amino acids. From germline, CDR1 is SGHDN and CDR2 FVKESK. The CDR3 region is CASSFNTRNSPLHF. In nucleotides, the CDR3 is TGTGCCAGCAGTTTTAACACGAGAAATTCACCCCTCCACTTT.

The chain has TRBV6-1 and TRBJ2-1, with D uncertain. Germline loops: CDR1 MNHNS, CDR2 SASEGT. The CDR3 sequence is 14 residues long. V lost 2 bases to trimming and J lost 2 bases, with 7 bases between them. CDR3: CASSELVTYNEQFF. The CDR3 nucleotides read TGTGCCAGCAGTGAACTAGTAACCTACAATGAGCAGTTCTTC.

This rearrangement joins TRBV16 to TRBJ2-7; D is unclear. Trimming cost V 0 bases and J 3 bases, with 6 bases left between them. CDR3 length: 13 residues. The germline CDR1 and CDR2 sequences are KGHSY and FQNENV. This CDR3 is CASSQSEFYEQYV. As DNA, the CDR3 is TGTGCCAGCAGCCAATCGGAGTTCTACGAGCAGTACGTC.

V gene TRBV12-3 or TRBV12-4 combines with J gene TRBJ1-4; 9 nucleotides match TRBD1. Trimming cost V 3 bases and J 7 bases; bases outside gene matches: 0. The CDR3 totals 13 residues. This CDR3 reads CASSLGQGEKLFF. The CDR3, as DNA: TGTGCCAGCAGTTTGGGACAGGGTGAAAAACTGTTTTTT.